The 19 T cell receptor beta chains reported below all come from one sample, sequenced in a study (dated by TCRdb to about 2015). Libraries were constructed by 5' RACE. Sequencer: Illumina MiSeq. TCRdb trimmed the raw reads at Q25, called clones with MiXCR and kept productive beta chains. Rows merge per CDR3 protein into single entries with the most common DNA and genes. Here the sample has just under 65,000 distinct CDR3 sequences; 22% occur a single time. About 3% of the sample rests with the top ten. Sequenced sample: memory CD4+ T cells sorted from a lymph node. The label giving this sample's cell subset or site can be read as: memory CD4+ T cells, CD4+CD45RO+CD25-. All receptors derive from a female donor with breast cancer.

The table lists this clonotype with a few counts. The chain couples TRBV5-1 to TRBJ2-2; possibly TRBD1 for D (6 bases). The germline V gene encodes CDR1 SGHRS and CDR2 YFSETQ. The CDR3 covers 15 residues. V lost 4 bases and J 3 bases, leaving 13 bases between the germline ends. The CDR3 reads CASSRHEGDTGELFF. The CDR3 nucleotides read TGCGCCAGCAGCCGGCATGAGGGGGACACCGGGGAGCTGTTTTTT. The full variable domain, rest sourced from reference TRBV5-1 and TRBJ2-2, is KAGVTQTPRYLIKTRGQQVTLSCSPISGHRSVSWYQQTPGQGLQFLFEYFSETQRNKGNFPGRFSGRQFSNSRSEMNVSTLELGDSALYLCASSRHEGDTGELFFGEGSRLTVL.

In its sample, this clonotype was seen a few times. The V gene is TRBV5-1, the J gene TRBJ1-1; a weak D match, TRBD1 (5 bases). This CDR3 contains 14 residues. Trimming stripped 0 bases from V and 5 bases from J, with 11 bases between. In germline, CDR1 is SGHRS, CDR2 YFSETQ. The CDR3 sequence is CASSLGAPGTEAFF. The CDR3 DNA sequence: TGCGCCAGCAGCTTGGGGGCCCCAGGGACTGAAGCTTTCTTT.

V is TRBV7-2 and J is TRBJ2-1; D is unclear. Deletions cut 3 bases from V and 8 bases from J, with 11 bases between. The CDR3 has 13 amino acids. Per germline, CDR1 SGHTA and CDR2 FQGNSA. Here the CDR3 reads CASSLQPGHEQFF. In DNA form, the CDR3 reads TGTGCCAGCAGCTTGCAGCCTGGGCATGAGCAGTTCTTC.

The table lists this clonotype with many counts. V usage is TRBV20-1 and J usage is TRBJ2-5; unclear D gene. The CDR3 covers 10 residues. Between the trimmed V and J ends, which lost 4 bases and 9 bases, there was a span of 9 bases. Germline assignment: CDR1 DFQATT and CDR2 SNEGSKA (reference sequence). The CDR3 coding sequence is TGCAGTGCTATGTCGGTGGCCCAGTACTTC. As protein: CSAMSVAQYF.

The chain recombines TRBV12-3 or TRBV12-4 with TRBJ1-1; D is uncertain. Trimming pared 6 bases from V and 0 bases from J, leaving 8 bases between. This CDR3 is 13 amino acids long. Here the CDR3 DNA reads TGTGCCAGCAGCCCCGAGATGAACACTGAAGCTTTCTTT. It yields the protein CASSPEMNTEAFF.

This clonotype was seen a handful of times. The chain couples TRBV7-6 to TRBJ2-1, with 9 bases that match TRBD1. The J segment lost 8 bases and the V segment lost 5 bases, leaving 13 bases of the junction unmatched. Germline V gene sequence: CDR1 SGHVS, CDR2 FNYEAQ. The CDR3 loop spans 16 amino acids. The CDR3 reads CASSISAGTGRDEQFF. CDR3 nucleotide sequence: TGTGCCAGCAGCATCAGCGCCGGGACAGGGAGGGATGAGCAGTTCTTC.

This chain connects TRBV5-1 to TRBJ1-4, with TRBD1 as a possible D gene (5 bases). Germline V gene data show CDR1 as SGHRS and CDR2 as YFSETQ. The CDR3 covers 14 residues. The germline V and J ends were trimmed by 0 bases and 8 bases, with 11 bases remaining between them. CDR3 nucleotide sequence: TGCGCCAGCAGCTTGGGACTTTCAGGGGAAAAACTGTTTTTT. It codes for CASSLGLSGEKLFF.

Of note for this clonotype: This may stem from a read error, because a much larger clone lies one nucleotide away. The chain carries TRBV20-1 and TRBJ1-1, with D perhaps TRBD1 (6 bases). Trimming shortened V by 3 bases and J by 10 bases, and 24 bases separated the two germline ends. CDR3 size: 15 residues. Germline CDR1 is DFQATT and CDR2 is SNEGSKA (reference sequence). The DNA for the CDR3 is TGCAGTGCTAGGGACAGACCTAGGAGCTCTTCCCCAGCTTTCTTT. This translates into CSARDRPRSSSPAFF.

This clonotype has more than one count but fewer than ten. The gene calls are TRBV6-5 and TRBJ1-5; no clear D gene. CDR1 is MNHEY, CDR2 SVGAGI, per germline. V was shortened by 5 bases and J by 7 bases, with 12 bases between the two germline ends. The CDR3 length is 13 residues. The CDR3 DNA sequence: TGTGCCAGCAGTACCCGGACCGGGCAGCCCCAGCATTTT. This encodes CASSTRTGQPQHF.

V usage is TRBV24-1 and J usage is TRBJ1-1; D gene ambiguous. The CDR3 totals 13 residues. Germline lookup yields CDR1 KGHDR and CDR2 SFDVKD. Trimming cost V 7 bases and J 4 bases, with 12 bases left between them. DNA for the CDR3: TGTGCCACCAGCGGAAATAGATCCACTGAAGCTTTCTTT. Protein: CATSGNRSTEAFF.

This chain connects TRBV6-5 to TRBJ2-1; no clear D. Germline V gene lookup returns CDR1 MNHEY and CDR2 SVGAGI. V was pared by 8 bases and J by 0 bases, with 11 bases between. The CDR3 totals 14 residues. The CDR3 loop is CASRKTGSYNEQFF. In nucleotides, the CDR3 is TGTGCCAGCCGGAAGACTGGCTCCTACAATGAGCAGTTCTTC.

The CDR3: CSGRLDSTDTQYF. DNA of the CDR3: TGCAGTGGTCGGCTAGATTCCACAGATACGCAGTATTTT. The chain couples TRBV20-1 to TRBJ2-3; no firm D call. CDR1 DFQATT and CDR2 SNEGSKA come from the germline V gene (reference sequence). V was cut by 7 bases and J by 2 bases, with 13 bases left in between. The CDR3 loop spans 13 amino acids.

This clonotype was counted between two and nine times. The V and J genes are TRBV20-1 and TRBJ1-5; 7 bases agree with TRBD1. With V trimmed by 6 bases and J by 2 bases, 10 bases remained unmatched. The germline gives CDR1 DFQATT, CDR2 SNEGSKA (reference sequence). The CDR3 totals 15 residues. The CDR3 DNA reads as TGCAGTGCAGACAGGGCCCTGGGGGGCAATCAGCCCCAGCATTTT. Protein: CSADRALGGNQPQHF.

This clonotype appeared a few times. This chain connects TRBV20-1 to TRBJ2-1, with 8 bases fitting TRBD1. After removal of 4 bases from V and 5 bases from J, the junction contained 7 bases not matched to a gene. This CDR3 comprises 14 residues. CDR1 is DFQATT, CDR2 SNEGSKA, per germline (reference sequence). CDR3 DNA: TGCAGTGCTATAAGACAGGGGATCCACAATGAGCAGTTCTTC. Protein sequence: CSAIRQGIHNEQFF.

The V call is TRBV7-3, the J call TRBJ2-1, with 8 bases lining up with TRBD2. After removal of 5 bases from V and 13 bases from J, the junction contained 13 bases not matched to a gene. Germline V gene data show CDR1 as SGHTA and CDR2 as FQGTGA. The length of the CDR3 is 14 residues. CDR3 protein: CASSPNSGLEVQFF. The CDR3 region has the DNA TGTGCCAGCAGCCCAAACTCGGGACTAGAGGTTCAGTTCTTC.

The rearrangement links TRBV4-3 to TRBJ2-4, with TRBD2 matching over 12 bases. This CDR3 has 16 amino acids. Trimming cost V 4 bases and J 7 bases; bases outside gene matches: 8. Germline V CDR1 and CDR2: LGHNA, YSLEER. The CDR3 protein is CASSRDLAGGKNIQYF. As DNA, the CDR3 is TGCGCCAGCAGCCGAGACCTAGCGGGAGGGAAGAACATTCAGTACTTC.

This clonotype was seen ten or more times. This rearrangement joins TRBV10-3 to TRBJ1-1; D perhaps matches TRBD1 (5 bases). The CDR3 loop spans 13 amino acids. In germline, CDR1 is ENHRY, CDR2 SYGVKD. V was clipped by 3 bases and J by 5 bases, with 10 bases between them. CDR3 DNA: TGTGCCATCAGTGAAAGAGGGGATACTGAAGCTTTCTTT. Translation: CAISERGDTEAFF.

The chain combines TRBV5-1 with TRBJ2-7; no definite D call. V gave up 4 bases and J gave up 3 bases, with 8 bases separating them. Germline assignment: CDR1 SGHRS and CDR2 YFSETQ. The CDR3 is made up of 12 amino acids. Written as DNA, the CDR3 is TGCGCCAGCAGCCCGGACCTCTACGAGCAGTACTTC. This codes for CASSPDLYEQYF.

In its sample, this clonotype was seen many times. The CDR3 DNA reads TGTGCCAGCAGCTTAACACTCACATCCCCCTACGAGCAGTACTTC. As protein: CASSLTLTSPYEQYF. This chain links TRBV5-5 with TRBJ2-7; D is uncertain. The germline V and J ends were trimmed by 2 bases and 2 bases, with 14 bases remaining between them. The CDR3 sequence is 15 residues long. From germline, CDR1 is SGHKS and CDR2 YYEKEE (reference sequence).